A single sample is the source of the 14 T cell receptor beta chains below, sequenced in a study of early T cells in non-severe SARS-CoV-2 infection. Using its own MiXCR run on the 5' RACE reads, TCRdb lists one record per CDR3 protein. The sample has 85,000 to 90,000 distinct CDR3 sequences; about 15% are singletons. The sequencing input was whole blood. These TCRs come from an adult who was a healthcare worker with PCR-confirmed SARS-CoV-2 infection or an uninfected control (not recorded which).

This clonotype appeared a few times. This chain joins TRBV5-1 and TRBJ2-1; tentative D call: TRBD1 (5 bases). Per the germline V gene, CDR1 is SGHRS and CDR2 is YFSETQ. V gave up 4 bases and J gave up 8 bases, with 19 bases separating them. CDR3 size: 15 residues. The CDR3 loop reads CASSLLGASVYEQFF. DNA of the CDR3: TGCGCCAGCAGCCTCCTTGGGGCCAGCGTGTATGAGCAGTTCTTC.

The genes are TRBV28 and TRBJ1-2; tentatively, D is TRBD1 (6 bases). CDR3 length equals 14 residues. Trimming stripped 3 bases from V and 7 bases from J, with 15 bases between. Germline values: CDR1 MDHEN, CDR2 SYDVKM. The CDR3 loop reads CASSFYPSGAGYTF. The CDR3 DNA follows: TGTGCCAGCAGTTTCTATCCCTCGGGGGCTGGCTACACCTTC.

This clonotype came up many times. J is TRBJ2-5 and V is TRBV10-3; no clear D. Trimming removed 3 bases from V and 1 base from J, with 12 bases in between. Germline V gives CDR1 ENHRY, CDR2 SYGVKD. This CDR3 contains 15 residues. CDR3 region: CAISDKNGPQETQYF. DNA for the CDR3: TGTGCCATCAGTGACAAGAACGGGCCCCAAGAGACCCAGTACTTC.

The chain has TRBV10-3 and TRBJ1-3; D may be TRBD1 (5 bases). CDR3 length: 12 amino acids. CDR1 is ENHRY and CDR2 is SYGVKD in the germline V gene. V gave up 6 bases and J gave up 7 bases, with 10 bases separating them. The CDR3, as DNA: TGTGCCATCAGCCAGGGAACCAACACCATATATTTT. It is translated as CAISQGTNTIYF.

This clonotype was detected ten times or more. The V call is TRBV7-9, the J call TRBJ1-3, with 7 bases aligning to TRBD1. Germline V gives CDR1 SEHNR, CDR2 FQNEAQ (reference sequence). This CDR3 comprises 14 residues. J was trimmed by 4 bases and V by 7 bases; bases with no gene match: 7. The CDR3 spells CASKTGLGGNTIYF. The CDR3 DNA reads TGTGCCAGCAAGACAGGGCTGGGGGGAAACACCATATATTTT.

There are many counts of this clonotype. The chain employs TRBV28 and TRBJ1-1, with TRBD1 as a possible D gene (5 bases). The CDR3 consists of 14 residues. Germline V gives CDR1 MDHEN, CDR2 SYDVKM. The V end lost 3 bases, the J end lost 5 bases, and 13 bases lay between the germline ends. The CDR3 sequence: CASSFFVSGTEAFF. CDR3 DNA: TGTGCCAGCAGTTTTTTTGTGTCAGGGACTGAAGCTTTCTTT.

This chain uses TRBV5-1 with TRBJ2-4; D might be TRBD1 (6 bases). Germline CDR1 is SGHRS and CDR2 is YFSETQ. Trimming took 4 bases from V and 0 from J, leaving 17 bases between them. This CDR3 is 17 amino acids long. CDR3 in DNA: TGCGCCAGCAGCCCAAAGTGGGGGCTGCTAGCCAAAAACATTCAGTACTTC. Residues: CASSPKWGLLAKNIQYF.

The chain joins TRBV6-5 to TRBJ1-6, with unresolved D. Germline V lookup: CDR1 MNHEY, CDR2 SVGAGI. V lost 4 bases, J lost 10 bases, and 17 bases lay in between. The CDR3 sequence is 15 residues long. CDR3 sequence (DNA): TGTGCCAGCAGTTTCGGCACGGAAAAGGGATCACCCCTCCACTTT. This gives the protein CASSFGTEKGSPLHF.

The table lists this clonotype with many counts. The rearrangement joins TRBV9 to TRBJ2-7, with TRBD2 matching over 9 bases. Trimming removed 3 bases from V and 2 bases from J; junction bases left unmatched: 6. The CDR3 has 15 amino acids. The germline CDR1 and CDR2 sequences are SGDLS and YYNGEE. In DNA, the CDR3 is TGTGCCAGCAGCGAGAGAGCGGGGGGCACCTACGAGCAGTACTTC. This sequence encodes CASSERAGGTYEQYF.

The chain is built from TRBV3-1 and TRBJ2-7; D not resolved. Looked up from germline, CDR1 is LGHDT and CDR2 is YNNKEL (reference sequence). V shed 1 base and J shed 6 bases, with 7 bases lying between them. This CDR3 region has 12 residues. CDR3 bases: TGTGCCAGCAGCCAAGGGACGACCGAGCAGTACTTC. Protein product: CASSQGTTEQYF.

This clonotype was picked up many times. The V and J genes are TRBV6-1 and TRBJ1-1; 11 nucleotides line up with TRBD1. V lost 4 bases and J lost 0; bases outside the gene matches: 4. Germline values: CDR1 MNHNS, CDR2 SASEGT. This CDR3 spans 16 amino acids. The CDR3 region is CASSGDRGDLNTEAFF. CDR3 coding DNA: TGTGCCAGCAGTGGGGACAGGGGGGACCTGAACACTGAAGCTTTCTTT.

This clonotype was detected only a few times. CDR3: CASSLRRQSNEKLFF. CDR3 in DNA: TGTGCCAGCAGCTTGAGGAGGCAATCCAATGAAAAACTGTTTTTT. The V and J genes are TRBV7-8 and TRBJ1-4; D is unresolved. Germline CDR1 SGHVS, CDR2 FQNEAQ. CDR3 length equals 15 residues. V was trimmed by 3 bases and J by 5 bases, leaving 13 bases between them.

The J gene is TRBJ2-7, the V gene TRBV29-1; 7 bases line up with TRBD2. Germline CDR1 SQVTM, CDR2 ANQGSEA. The ends lost 0 bases at V and 4 bases at J; junction bases unmatched: 9. This CDR3 is built from 15 residues. The CDR3 DNA sequence: TGCAGCGTTGAAGAGAACGGGCTAGCGGAGTACGAGCAGTACTTC. It specifies CSVEENGLAEYEQYF.

The CDR3 nucleotides are TGTGCCAGCAGAACGGTGAATAATTCACCCCTCCACTTT. It encodes CASRTVNNSPLHF. The V and J genes are TRBV12-3 or TRBV12-4 and TRBJ1-6; D not certain. V lost 6 bases and J lost 5, with 8 bases in between. The CDR3 extends over 13 amino acids.